The present T cell receptor beta chain was sequenced within a study of T cell clonality in common variable immunodeficiency. Study-wide results and caveats: Common variable immunodeficiency TCR beta sequences reportedly had fewer deletions and N-nucleotide insertions. Compared with healthy controls, CVID subjects showed increased TCRbeta clonality, mostly in about a third. Shared TCRbeta clones were fewer between CVID subjects than controls.

This clone was picked up many times. Its antigen is undetermined. The CDR3 goes on 3 residues after the read ends, and that part is filled in from the germline J gene. Generated by immunoSEQ multiplex PCR, the TCRdb table keeps only in-frame clones and is missing some. The sample shows more than 30,000 clones, none of them appearing just once. Trimming took 4 bases from V and 2 from J; bases not matched to a gene: 5. CDR1 and CDR2 from the germline V gene are SGHTA and FQGNSA. The CDR3 sequence is 15 residues long. Sequenced sample: peripheral blood mononuclear cells. The chain is built from TRBV7-2 and TRBJ2-7; 10 nucleotides agree with TRBD1. This sequence was found in a person aged 18 to 75 in good health. The sequenced CDR3 bases are TGTGCCAGCAGCTCCGGCGGGACAGGGGCCTACGAG. Protein product: CASSSGGTGAYE. Given in full, the CDR3 is CASSSGGTGAYEQYF.